Below are 27 T cell receptor beta chains sequenced from a single sample in a study of T-cell reconstitution after alpha-beta-depleted transplantation in children. A library of TCRbeta sequences, prepared with unique molecular identifiers, was generated. Each CDR3 protein is one row after TCRdb ran MiXCR on the PCR reads. The sample holds hundreds of thousands of distinct CDR3 sequences; roughly 17% are singletons and the top ten take about 1.1%. The specimen was PBMCs from the stem cell graft donor, collected from the stem cell graft. The receptors originated from a human donor who donated a stem cell graft to a child with acute myeloid leukemia.

This clonotype has just a few counts. The V call is TRBV11-2, the J call TRBJ1-1; D is unclear. Germline V lookup: CDR1 SGHAT, CDR2 FQNNGV. This CDR3 comprises 15 residues. V was trimmed by 4 bases and J by 4 bases, leaving 16 bases between them. The CDR3 loop reads CASSSERHLGTEAFF. DNA of the CDR3: TGTGCCAGCAGCTCCGAAAGACACCTCGGCACTGAAGCTTTCTTT.

This clonotype was seen many times. The chain uses TRBV20-1 and TRBJ2-7; 11 positions match TRBD1. Germline V gene sequence: CDR1 DFQATT, CDR2 SNEGSKA (reference sequence). V shed 1 base, J shed 6 bases, and the junction held 14 bases outside the gene matches. The CDR3 runs 17 residues. The CDR3 DNA reads as TGCAGTGCTAGAGGGGTGCTAACGGACAGGGGGCGAAGCGAGCAGTACTTC. Residues: CSARGVLTDRGRSEQYF.

This chain links TRBV9 with TRBJ2-3; 13 nucleotides agree with TRBD2. CDR1 SGDLS and CDR2 YYNGEE come from the germline V gene. Trimming cost V 0 bases and J 5 bases; bases outside gene matches: 9. The CDR3 spans 18 residues. CDR3 loop: CASSVVPGTSGVEDTQYF. Written as DNA, the CDR3 is TGTGCCAGCAGCGTAGTACCCGGGACTAGCGGGGTTGAAGATACGCAGTATTTT.

This sequence joins TRBV28 and TRBJ1-1; 8 bases match TRBD1. The CDR3 totals 16 residues. The V gene end was trimmed by 4 bases and the J gene end by 3 bases; junction bases not matched to a gene: 10. Looked up from germline, CDR1 is MDHEN and CDR2 is SYDVKM. CDR3 sequence (DNA): TGTGCCAGCAGTTCCTCTCCAGGGGGCGGGGACACTGAAGCTTTCTTT. This gives the protein CASSSSPGGGDTEAFF.

This clonotype showed up just a few times. The rearrangement joins TRBV30 to TRBJ2-5; 7 positions match TRBD1. V gave up 2 bases and J gave up 1 base; unmatched junction bases: 7. The CDR3 has 15 residues. CDR1 and CDR2 from the germline V gene are GTSNPN and SVGIG (reference sequence). The CDR3 reads CAWSSLDRLQETQYF. Written as DNA, the CDR3 is TGTGCCTGGAGTTCCTTGGACAGGCTCCAAGAGACCCAGTACTTC.

This chain links TRBV20-1 with TRBJ2-1, with 7 bases matching TRBD1. The V and J ends lost 3 bases and 3 bases, in that order; junction bases with no gene match: 5. Per the germline V gene, CDR1 is DFQATT and CDR2 is SNEGSKA (reference sequence). The CDR3 totals 14 residues. CDR3 residues: CSASSGTVYNEQFF. The CDR3 DNA sequence: TGCAGTGCTAGTTCAGGGACAGTCTACAATGAGCAGTTCTTC.

This clonotype appeared a few times. The chain links TRBV28 to TRBJ1-2, with TRBD1 as a possible D gene (5 bases). Germline CDR1 MDHEN, CDR2 SYDVKM. This CDR3 region has 16 residues. Trimming left V 5 bases short and J 4 bases short, with 20 bases between. The CDR3 here is CASSPVGGWGSYGYTF. The CDR3 DNA follows: TGTGCCAGCAGTCCCGTCGGGGGATGGGGCTCCTATGGCTACACCTTC.

Many counts were recorded for this clonotype. CDR3 region: CASSPGSSYEQYV. CDR3 DNA sequence: TGCGCCAGCAGCCCTGGGAGCTCCTACGAGCAGTACGTC. The V call is TRBV5-1, the J call TRBJ2-7; D might be TRBD2 (5 bases). Germline CDR1 is SGHRS and CDR2 is YFSETQ. Deletions cut 4 bases from V and 0 bases from J, with 8 bases between. This CDR3 has 13 residues.

This clonotype was counted at least ten times. J is TRBJ2-1 and V is TRBV15, with 7 bases matching TRBD2. Looked up from germline, CDR1 is LNHNV and CDR2 is YYDKDF (reference sequence). With 0 bases clipped from V and 3 bases from J, the junction kept 5 bases outside the gene matches. CDR3 length: 16 residues. The DNA of the CDR3 is TGTGCCACCAGCAGAGAGTCAGCGGGGTTCTACAATGAGCAGTTCTTC. It codes for CATSRESAGFYNEQFF.

J is TRBJ1-5 and V is TRBV5-6; a weak D match, TRBD1 (6 bases). The CDR3 is made up of 15 amino acids. V lost 6 bases and J 7 bases, leaving 20 bases between the germline ends. The germline CDR1 and CDR2 sequences are SGHDT and YYEEEE. CDR3 residues: CASTSRRGGGQPQHF. CDR3 coding DNA: TGTGCCAGCACCTCGAGGAGGGGAGGGGGGCAGCCCCAGCATTTT.

This clonotype was counted a few times. This chain connects TRBV7-9 to TRBJ2-7; 9 positions match TRBD1. CDR1 SEHNR and CDR2 FQNEAQ come from the germline V gene (reference sequence). The CDR3 runs to 15 residues. The J segment lost 2 bases and the V segment lost 5 bases, leaving 7 bases of the junction unmatched. The CDR3 is CASSPGQGNPYEQYF. The CDR3 DNA follows: TGTGCCAGCAGCCCGGGACAGGGCAACCCCTACGAGCAGTACTTC.

The table lists this clonotype with a few counts. Here the CDR3 DNA reads TGTGCCAGCAGTTCGAGCGACAGTGCTAATGAAAAACTGTTTTTT. Translation gives CASSSSDSANEKLFF. This chain connects TRBV12-3 or TRBV12-4 to TRBJ1-4; a possible D gene is TRBD1 (5 bases). V was trimmed by 4 bases and J by 3 bases, leaving 12 bases between them. The CDR3 runs to 15 residues.

In this sample, this clonotype turned up many times. The rearrangement links TRBV11-2 to TRBJ2-7; 13 nucleotides align to TRBD2. Germline lookup yields CDR1 SGHAT and CDR2 FQNNGV. Trimming removed 5 bases from V and 7 bases from J; junction bases left unmatched: 8. The CDR3 length is 15 residues. The CDR3 DNA is TGTGCCAGCAGCAAACTAGCGGGGGGGCCAGGGGAGCAGTACGTC. Its translation is CASSKLAGGPGEQYV.

This clonotype was detected ten times or more. The chain employs TRBV15 and TRBJ2-7; TRBD1 is a possible D gene (5 bases). There are 17 residues in the CDR3. CDR1 and CDR2 (germline): LNHNV, YYDKDF (reference sequence). V dropped 2 bases and J dropped 2 bases, with 19 bases sitting between them. The CDR3, as DNA: TGTGCCACCAGCAGATCGATAGCAACCCAGGACACCTACGAGCAGTACTTC. Residues: CATSRSIATQDTYEQYF.

V and J are TRBV6-1 and TRBJ2-7, with D perhaps being TRBD1 or TRBD2 (5 bases each). Per germline, CDR1 MNHNS and CDR2 SASEGT. The CDR3 is 15 residues long. V lost 6 bases to trimming and J lost 2 bases, with 17 bases between them. CDR3 coding DNA: TGTGCCAGCAGACGACCCCGGGACGCCGCCTACGAGCAGTACTTC. Protein product: CASRRPRDAAYEQYF.

Points on this clonotype: A read error may explain this, as a much larger clone is one base away. The J gene is TRBJ1-4, the V gene TRBV15; D may be TRBD1 (6 bases). This CDR3 is 14 amino acids long. Germline CDR1 and CDR2: LNHNV and YYDKDF (reference sequence). CDR3 sequence: CAASRELTGEKLFF. The CDR3 DNA is TGTGCCGCCAGCAGAGAATTGACAGGCGAAAAACTGTTTTTT.

This clonotype has only a few counts. The chain links TRBV20-1 to TRBJ2-3; 7 bases align to TRBD2. CDR3 length: 13 amino acids. CDR1 is DFQATT and CDR2 is SNEGSKA in the germline V gene (reference sequence). V was clipped by 3 bases and J by 3 bases; unmatched bases: 3. The CDR3 here is CSASAAGTDTQYF. For the CDR3, the DNA is TGCAGTGCTAGTGCAGCGGGAACAGATACGCAGTATTTT.

This clonotype was detected only a few times. This chain joins TRBV20-1 and TRBJ1-6; D ambiguous. V lost 1 base and J lost 9, with 16 bases in between. CDR1 is DFQATT, CDR2 SNEGSKA, per germline (reference sequence). This CDR3 has 15 residues. CDR3 sequence reads: CSARVIGQQSSPLHF. CDR3 sequence (DNA): TGCAGTGCTAGAGTGATAGGGCAGCAGAGTTCACCCCTCCACTTT.

The chain recombines TRBV20-1 with TRBJ1-5; no clear D. Trimming left V 0 bases short and J 11 bases short, with 14 bases between. This CDR3 has 13 residues. Germline V gene sequence: CDR1 DFQATT, CDR2 SNEGSKA (reference sequence). The CDR3, as DNA: TGCAGTGCTAGAGATACTTCGCGGAGAACCCAGCATTTT. Its translation is CSARDTSRRTQHF.

This clonotype was seen a handful of times. The genes are TRBV9 and TRBJ2-1; D gene uncertain. In germline, CDR1 is SGDLS, CDR2 YYNGEE. V was trimmed by 6 bases and J by 0 bases, leaving 13 bases between them. This CDR3 is built from 15 residues. The DNA for the CDR3 is TGTGCCAGCACCCAAAAATATTCCTCCTACAATGAGCAGTTCTTC. It is translated as CASTQKYSSYNEQFF.

This clonotype was picked up a small number of times. The CDR3 spells CASSRLTGGTEAFF. The DNA for the CDR3 is TGCGCCAGCAGCCGTCTTACAGGGGGCACTGAAGCTTTCTTT. J is TRBJ1-1 and V is TRBV4-3; TRBD1 aligns across 8 bases. Looked up from germline, CDR1 is LGHNA and CDR2 is YSLEER. Unmatched junction bases numbered 5, after V lost 4 bases and J lost 4 bases. There are 14 residues in the CDR3.

This chain connects TRBV27 to TRBJ2-5; TRBD2 agrees at 11 bases. The CDR3 is 18 amino acids. V gave up 4 bases and J gave up 4 bases; unmatched junction bases: 14. CDR1 and CDR2 (germline): MNHEY, SMNVEV (reference sequence). DNA for the CDR3: TGTGCCAGCAGTTCCCGAGGACTAGCGGGTTACGCGGGAGAGACCCAGTACTTC. It translates to CASSSRGLAGYAGETQYF.

This sequence joins TRBV7-2 and TRBJ2-1; TRBD2 is a possible D gene (6 bases). The CDR3 consists of 12 residues. Per germline, CDR1 SGHTA and CDR2 FQGNSA. Trimming shortened V by 2 bases and J by 14 bases, and 13 bases separated the two germline ends. CDR3 coding DNA: TGTGCCAGCAGCTTAATAAGCGGGTCGAAGTTCTTC. The encoded protein is CASSLISGSKFF.

At least ten counts were recorded for this clonotype. The chain recombines TRBV20-1 with TRBJ1-1; 8 nucleotides match TRBD1. The CDR3 loop spans 14 amino acids. CDR1 and CDR2 (germline): DFQATT, SNEGSKA (reference sequence). V was pared by 5 bases and J by 5 bases, with 10 bases of the junction left unmatched. The CDR3 region has the DNA TGCAGTGCTGAGATCAGGGGGCGATTGACTGAAGCTTTCTTT. It codes for CSAEIRGRLTEAFF.

The chain links TRBV5-1 to TRBJ1-2; no clear D. Trimming took 0 bases from V and 7 from J, leaving 7 bases between them. CDR3 length equals 12 residues. CDR1 is SGHRS and CDR2 is YFSETQ in the germline V gene. The DNA for the CDR3 is TGCGCCAGCAGCTTGGATTTCGGTGGCTACACCTTC. Protein: CASSLDFGGYTF.

This clonotype was counted ten times or more. This chain connects TRBV20-1 to TRBJ1-3; the D is unclear. CDR1 and CDR2 from the germline V gene are DFQATT and SNEGSKA (reference sequence). V was pared by 1 base and J by 4 bases, with 14 bases between. CDR3 size: 15 residues. The CDR3 DNA reads TGCAGTGCTAGAGGCACCCTCTCGCCGGGAAACACCATATATTTT. It codes for CSARGTLSPGNTIYF.

Here the CDR3 DNA reads TGTGCCAGCAGTTCCCTCGGCAGGGGGAAAGGGAATTCACCCCTCCACTTT. Protein sequence: CASSSLGRGKGNSPLHF. The genes are TRBV12-3 or TRBV12-4 and TRBJ1-6, with 7 bases aligning to TRBD1. The CDR3 has 17 residues. V lost 4 bases, J lost 7 bases, and 13 bases stayed unmatched.